The entry below gives a single TCR beta chain sequence along with its context. Antigen unknown. Other DNA variants within this sample encode the same CDR3. The sample belongs to a study of shared clonotypes between healthy human individuals. Overall study: Each donor's CD4 naive and CD4 memory cells filled three plates apiece, CD8 naive two, and CD8 memory one.

General study findings and limits: Sequencing of the sorted subsets was shown by rarefaction to be incomplete despite large depth. Blood was the sole source, and tissue repertoires probably differ.

An assay was performed, and its level was deep. Profiling relied on immunoSEQ multiplex PCR, and the TCRdb table lists in-frame clones only, not all of them. The sample gives millions of clones, about 95% of which show up once; 1% to 1.3% is in the top ten. Naivety among CD8 cells was defined by CD45RO negativity and positive CCR7 selection, thereby excluding terminally differentiated effector memory CD45RA+ cells. The CDR3 spans 15 residues. The germline CDR1 and CDR2 sequences are SGHAT and FQNNGV. V was clipped by 1 base and J by 5 bases; unmatched bases: 3. The rearrangement joins TRBV11-2 to TRBJ2-5; 11 nucleotides align to TRBD1. Sequenced input: naive CD8+ T cells sorted from blood. This TCR was sampled from a man aged 18 to 29 in good health. CDR3 sequence: CASSLGTGGAETQYF. In nucleotides, the CDR3 is TGTGCCAGCAGCTTAGGGACAGGGGGCGCGGAGACCCAGTACTTC.